The 21 T cell receptor beta chains below were found in one sample sequenced in a study of glioma-infiltrating T cells. Amplification of TCR alpha and beta CDR3 regions from RNA used iRepertoire nested multiplex PCR. A single record per CDR3 protein comes from TCRdb applying MiXCR to the multiplex PCR reads. Among 150,000 or so distinct CDR3 sequences listed, approximately 40% were seen once. Sequences were obtained from glioma tissue, nonneoplastic brain tissue, or PBMCs (not recorded which). The receptors stem from a human donor with low-grade glioma or glioblastoma, undergoing nonglioma brain surgery, or in good health (not recorded which).

This clonotype was recorded once. The CDR3 DNA reads as TGCAGCGTTGACAGGGTCGGTGCAGATACGCAGTATTTT. It yields the protein CSVDRVGADTQYF. V and J are TRBV29-1 and TRBJ2-3; a possible D gene is TRBD1 (5 bases). Trimming removed 3 bases at V and 4 bases at J, with 11 bases between. In germline, CDR1 is SQVTM, CDR2 ANQGSEA. This CDR3 region has 13 residues.

The chain couples TRBV28 to TRBJ2-2, with TRBD1 identical over 10 bases. The germline CDR1 and CDR2 sequences are MDHEN and SYDVKM. The CDR3 is 13 residues long. J lost 0 bases, V lost 11 bases, and 0 bases had no gene match. This CDR3 reads CAGQGANTGELFF. Here the CDR3 DNA reads TGTGCCGGACAGGGGGCGAACACCGGGGAGCTGTTTTTT.

This chain uses TRBV12-5 with TRBJ2-1, with TRBD1 matching over 9 bases. Germline V gene sequence: CDR1 LGHNT, CDR2 FRNRAP. CDR3 length: 15 amino acids. V shed 6 bases, J shed 6 bases, and the junction held 9 bases outside the gene matches. CDR3 bases: TGTGCTAGTGGCCGGGGACAGGGTCTAGGCAATGAGCAGTTCTTC. It yields the protein CASGRGQGLGNEQFF.

This clonotype was recorded a few times. The gene calls are TRBV7-2 and TRBJ1-5; the match to TRBD1 covers 7 bases. CDR1 is SGHTA, CDR2 FQGNSA, per germline. The ends lost 5 bases at V and 5 bases at J; junction bases unmatched: 3. CDR3 length: 13 residues. The CDR3 region has the DNA TGTGCCAGCAGCGCCGACAGGGATCAGCCCCAGCATTTT. It translates to CASSADRDQPQHF.

The gene calls are TRBV2 and TRBJ2-3; TRBD2 aligns across 11 bases. Germline CDR1 and CDR2: SNHLY and FYNNEI. The CDR3 extends over 15 amino acids. J was trimmed by 1 base and V by 5 bases; bases with no gene match: 2. CDR3 residues: CASSTGLAGTDTQYF. As DNA, the CDR3 is TGTGCCAGCAGTACGGGACTAGCGGGCACAGATACGCAGTATTTT.

This clonotype was seen a few times. The gene calls are TRBV20-1 and TRBJ2-5; 9 nucleotides line up with TRBD1. Germline V lookup: CDR1 DFQATT, CDR2 SNEGSKA (reference sequence). V dropped 4 bases and J dropped 5; count of bases not matched to a gene: 8. CDR3 length equals 14 residues. The CDR3 loop is CSANPNRGLETQYF. CDR3 coding DNA: TGCAGTGCTAACCCGAACAGGGGGCTTGAGACCCAGTACTTC.

The gene calls are TRBV28 and TRBJ2-1, with 11 bases identical to TRBD2. The V gene's germline CDR1 is MDHEN and CDR2 SYDVKM. The V gene end was trimmed by 5 bases and the J gene end by 4 bases; junction bases not matched to a gene: 7. The CDR3 is 16 residues long. CDR3 nucleotides: TGTGCCAGCAGTCAACTGACTAGCGGGGCTTACAATGAGCAGTTCTTC. Amino acid sequence: CASSQLTSGAYNEQFF.

This clonotype has a count of ten or more. The chain employs TRBV6-2 or TRBV6-3 and TRBJ1-5; D is unclear. Germline CDR1 reads MNHEY; CDR2 reads SVGEGT. V shed 0 bases and J shed 2 bases, with 8 bases lying between them. This CDR3 is built from 15 residues. This CDR3 reads CASSYSTVGNQPQHF. The CDR3 DNA reads as TGTGCCAGCAGTTACTCAACGGTCGGCAATCAGCCCCAGCATTTT.

The chain carries TRBV20-1 and TRBJ2-1; 7 bases agree with TRBD2. V gave up 1 base and J gave up 6 bases; unmatched junction bases: 3. Germline assignment: CDR1 DFQATT and CDR2 SNEGSKA (reference sequence). CDR3 length equals 13 residues. The CDR3 DNA reads as TGCAGTGCTAGAGGACTAGCCCCCAATGAGCAGTTCTTC. Protein product: CSARGLAPNEQFF.

The V call is TRBV4-2, the J call TRBJ2-6; 12 positions match TRBD2. V shed 2 bases, J shed 0 bases, and the junction held 2 bases outside the gene matches. The germline V gene has CDR1 LGHNA and CDR2 YNFKEQ. The CDR3 covers 18 residues. The chain's CDR3 is CASSQRTSGTSGANVLTF. CDR3 coding DNA: TGTGCCAGCAGCCAACGGACTAGCGGGACCTCTGGGGCCAACGTCCTGACTTTC.

The rearrangement uses TRBV27 and TRBJ2-4; 8 bases are a match to TRBD1. V was clipped by 7 bases and J by 0 bases; unmatched bases: 5. This CDR3 region has 15 residues. Germline V gene data show CDR1 as MNHEY and CDR2 as SMNVEV (reference sequence). The CDR3 loop is CASTMDRVAKNIQYF. DNA of the CDR3: TGTGCCAGCACTATGGACAGGGTAGCCAAAAACATTCAGTACTTC.

To note about this clonotype: A much larger clone differs by one base, so this may be a read error. The chain recombines TRBV6-6 with TRBJ2-3; D is uncertain. From germline, CDR1 is MNHNY and CDR2 SVGAGI (reference sequence). There are 15 residues in the CDR3. DNA for the CDR3: TGTACCAGCAGTTATAAAGCGTACGGAACAGATACGCAGTATTTT. This translates into CTSSYKAYGTDTQYF.

The V gene is TRBV12-3 or TRBV12-4, the J gene TRBJ1-6; D gene unclear. The CDR3 spans 15 residues. V was clipped by 5 bases and J by 4 bases, with 12 bases between them. This CDR3 is CASSPQHRYNSPLHF. CDR3 DNA sequence: TGTGCCAGCAGTCCTCAACACCGGTATAATTCACCCCTCCACTTT.

The chain has TRBV20-1 and TRBJ1-2; D remains ambiguous. Germline CDR1 is DFQATT and CDR2 is SNEGSKA (reference sequence). CDR3 length: 12 residues. V gave up 5 bases and J gave up 4 bases, with 11 bases separating them. The CDR3 region is CSAGRESYGYTF. Here the CDR3 DNA reads TGCAGTGCTGGACGGGAGAGCTATGGCTACACCTTC.

This chain connects TRBV20-1 to TRBJ1-5; 8 bases map to TRBD1. Trimming at V came to 7 bases and at J to 2 bases, leaving 7 bases not matched to a gene. From germline, CDR1 is DFQATT and CDR2 SNEGSKA (reference sequence). The CDR3 loop spans 14 amino acids. The CDR3: CSGMDRVGNQPQHF. CDR3 bases: TGCAGTGGGATGGACAGGGTCGGCAATCAGCCCCAGCATTTT.

There are many counts of this clonotype. The chain links TRBV7-2 to TRBJ2-3; D not resolved. The germline V gene encodes CDR1 SGHTA and CDR2 FQGNSA. Trimming took 5 bases from V and 1 from J, leaving 7 bases between them. The CDR3 is made up of 13 amino acids. The CDR3 loop is CASSVPGTDTQYF. The CDR3 region has the DNA TGTGCCAGCAGCGTCCCGGGCACAGATACGCAGTATTTT.

This clonotype was found a few times. The rearrangement uses TRBV28 and TRBJ1-5, with D perhaps matching TRBD1 (5 bases). V was trimmed by 6 bases and J by 4 bases, leaving 19 bases between them. This CDR3 is built from 16 residues. CDR1 MDHEN and CDR2 SYDVKM come from the germline V gene. The CDR3 nucleotides are TGTGCCAGCAGGCCCCTCTTATCTTCAGGGAATCAGCCCCAGCATTTT. The encoded protein is CASRPLLSSGNQPQHF.

There are a few counts of this clonotype. J is TRBJ1-5 and V is TRBV2; a weak D match, TRBD1 (5 bases). CDR3 length: 15 amino acids. CDR1 and CDR2 from the germline V gene are SNHLY and FYNNEI. Trimming stripped 4 bases from V and 7 bases from J, with 17 bases between. CDR3 DNA sequence: TGTGCCAGCAGTGCCAGCGGGGGAAGTCGACAGCCCCAGCATTTT. It translates to CASSASGGSRQPQHF. Based on the CDR3 plus reference TRBV2 and TRBJ1-5, the full variable domain is EPEVTQTPSHQVTQMGQEVILRCVPISNHLYFYWYRQILGQKVEFLVSFYNNEISEKSEIFDDQFSVERPDGSNFTLKIRSTKLEDSAMYFCASSASGGSRQPQHFGDGTRLSIL.

The chain links TRBV4-2 to TRBJ1-5; no firm D call. CDR3 size: 16 residues. The germline V gene has CDR1 LGHNA and CDR2 YNFKEQ. Between the trimmed V and J ends, which lost 5 bases and 0 bases, there was a span of 14 bases. The DNA for the CDR3 is TGTGCCAGCAGCTTCGGCAGCCCCAATAGCAATCAGCCCCAGCATTTT. This codes for CASSFGSPNSNQPQHF.

The rearrangement uses TRBV6-1 and TRBJ2-3; D is unresolved. The V end lost 5 bases, the J end lost 1 base, and 7 bases lay between the germline ends. The CDR3 covers 13 residues. The germline V gene encodes CDR1 MNHNS and CDR2 SASEGT. The CDR3 coding sequence is TGTGCCAGCAGTTGGGATGGCACAGATACGCAGTATTTT. Translation: CASSWDGTDTQYF.

This clonotype has only a few counts. This chain joins TRBV20-1 and TRBJ1-2, with 8 bases that match TRBD1. Losses at the gene ends were 4 bases for V and 2 bases for J; bases not matched to a gene: 9. CDR1 is DFQATT and CDR2 is SNEGSKA in the germline V gene (reference sequence). This CDR3 region has 15 residues. CDR3 sequence: CSAIKPGTGNYGYTF. As DNA, the CDR3 is TGCAGTGCTATTAAACCCGGGACAGGCAACTATGGCTACACCTTC.